Listed below are T cell receptor beta chains from one sample, sequenced in a study of T cell repertoires in cytomegalovirus infection. The antigens these receptors bind are not known. Each CDR3 protein is one row after TCRdb ran MiXCR on the reads. The table records some 310,000 distinct CDR3 sequences, around a quarter of them present only once. The source was cultured PBMCs, collected from culture after CMV antigen stimulation. The receptor source for this set is a human donor in good health (CMV status not recorded). Some clones in this sample may be carry-over from other donors' samples. CDR3s include the opening cysteine and the closing phenylalanine or tryptophan. Each record gives: V gene, D gene, J gene, clone size, CDR3 protein, CDR3 DNA. D genes are given only for firm matches. Expanded clones are given a class, and other clones once, few, many or no size at all.

TRBV11-3	NA	TRBJ2-1	NA	CSSSPGAGTYNEQFF	TGTTCCAGCAGCCCCGGGGCAGGAACCTACAATGAGCAGTTCTTC
TRBV28	TRBD1	TRBJ2-5	few	CASSRIPGQGGRETQYF	TGTGCCAGCAGCCGAATCCCGGGACAGGGTGGGCGAGAGACCCAGTACTTC
TRBV29-1	NA	TRBJ1-1	NA	CSVALGRGGNNTEAFF	TGCAGCGTGGCCCTAGGACGGGGCGGGAATAACACTGAAGCTTTCTTT
TRBV25-1	NA	TRBJ2-1	NA	CASSELGSYNEQFF	TGTGCCAGCAGTGAACTAGGCTCCTACAATGAGCAGTTCTTC
TRBV6-1	TRBD1	TRBJ2-5	many	CASTRQGYPGTQYF	TGTGCCAGCACCAGACAGGGATACCCGGGGACCCAGTACTTC
TRBV12-3/TRBV12-4	NA	TRBJ2-2	NA	CASRPETGELFF	TGTGCCAGCAGACCCGAGACCGGGGAGCTGTTTTTT
TRBV5-4	NA	TRBJ1-3	NA	CASSWSGGGDTIYF	TGTGCCAGCAGCTGGAGTGGGGGTGGAGACACCATATATTTT
TRBV5-6	TRBD1	TRBJ2-7	once	CASSSDRGIYEQYF	TGTGCCAGCAGCTCGGACAGGGGGATCTACGAGCAGTACTTC
TRBV11-2	NA	TRBJ1-1	few	CASSQYTEAFF	TGTGCCAGCAGCCAGTACACTGAAGCTTTCTTT
TRBV6-5	TRBD1	TRBJ2-5	few	CASSRPGGGETQYF	TGTGCCAGCAGTCGGCCAGGGGGCGGCGAGACCCAGTACTTC
TRBV7-9	NA	TRBJ1-4	once	CASSFGAEGEKLFF	TGTGCCAGCAGCTTCGGGGCTGAAGGGGAAAAACTGTTTTTT
TRBV4-1	NA	TRBJ1-1	NA	CASSQGDMNTEAFF	TGCGCCAGCAGCCAAGGAGATATGAACACTGAAGCTTTCTTT
TRBV7-7	NA	TRBJ2-5	NA	CASSRAGGDQETQYF	TGTGCTAGCAGCCGAGCGGGTGGAGACCAAGAGACCCAGTACTTC
TRBV11-3	TRBD1	TRBJ1-2	NA	CASSSRGSRAGYTF	TGTGCCAGCAGCTCCAGGGGGTCAAGGGCTGGCTACACCTTC
TRBV28	NA	TRBJ1-5	NA	CASSLARTGGNQPQHF	TGTGCCAGCAGTTTAGCTCGAACGGGCGGCAATCAGCCCCAGCATTTT
TRBV19	NA	TRBJ1-1	few	CASSIAGQNWVMAFF	TGTGCCAGTAGTATAGCTGGACAGAATTGGGTCATGGCTTTCTTT
TRBV27	TRBD2	TRBJ2-7	many	CASSLVSSGRAHEQYF	TGTGCCAGCAGTTTAGTATCTAGCGGGAGGGCGCACGAGCAGTACTTC
TRBV29-1	NA	TRBJ2-1	NA	CSVEDLGNEQFF	TGCAGCGTTGAAGATCTTGGAAATGAGCAGTTCTTC
TRBV7-2	NA	TRBJ2-2	many	CASTIRQGTTGELFF	TGTGCCAGCACGATCAGGCAGGGGACCACCGGGGAGCTGTTTTTT
TRBV4-3	TRBD1	TRBJ1-2	few	CASSQGGGSNYGYTF	TGCGCCAGCAGCCAAGGAGGGGGCAGCAACTATGGCTACACCTTC
TRBV10-3	NA	TRBJ2-3	many	CAISGGRRTDTQYF	TGTGCCATCAGTGGGGGACGCCGCACAGATACGCAGTATTTT
TRBV7-2	NA	TRBJ1-1	few	CASSSPNGREAFF	TGTGCCAGCAGCTCCCCGAATGGAAGAGAAGCTTTCTTT
TRBV12-3/TRBV12-4	TRBD2	TRBJ2-7	many	CASSAGDGAYEQYF	TGTGCCAGCAGCGCGGGAGACGGAGCCTACGAGCAGTACTTC
TRBV4-1	TRBD2	TRBJ2-1	few	CASSQDRTSGRSKVYEQFF	TGCGCCAGCAGCCAAGATCGGACTAGCGGGAGATCTAAGGTATACGAGCAGTTCTTC
TRBV7-3	NA	TRBJ2-1	many	CASSLQASNEQFF	TGTGCCAGCAGCTTACAGGCGAGCAATGAGCAGTTCTTC
TRBV18	NA	TRBJ2-7	NA	CASSPHLAPYF	TGTGCCAGCTCACCACATCTAGCGCCGTACTTC
TRBV9	NA	TRBJ2-6	once	CASSGSEGANVLTF	TGTGCCAGCAGCGGGTCAGAGGGGGCCAACGTCCTGACTTTC
TRBV12-3/TRBV12-4	NA	TRBJ1-3	many	CASSLDGGGNTIYF	TGTGCCAGCAGTTTAGACGGGGGCGGAAACACCATATATTTT
TRBV24-1	TRBD1	TRBJ2-3	many	CATEGQTTDTQYF	TGTGCCACCGAGGGACAGACCACAGATACGCAGTATTTT
TRBV2	NA	TRBJ1-1	many	CASSQTNTEAFF	TGTGCCAGCAGCCAGACGAACACTGAAGCTTTCTTT
TRBV10-3	NA	TRBJ2-1	once	CAISAEIGHEQFF	TGTGCCATCAGTGCGGAGATCGGGCATGAGCAGTTCTTC
TRBV7-2	TRBD2	TRBJ2-5	NA	CASSPALTSGETQYF	TGTGCCAGCAGCCCCGCGCTGACTAGCGGAGAGACCCAGTACTTC
TRBV11-2	NA	TRBJ1-6	NA	CASSSDTSGSLHF	TGTGCCAGCAGCTCCGACACCTCTGGTTCCCTCCACTTT
TRBV7-2	TRBD2	TRBJ2-1	many	CASSLGGRGSYNEQFF	TGTGCCAGCAGCTTAGGTGGGCGGGGGTCCTACAATGAGCAGTTCTTC
TRBV4-3	NA	TRBJ2-2	few	CASRHRGELFF	TGCGCCAGCAGACACCGGGGGGAGCTGTTTTTT
TRBV11-2	NA	TRBJ2-1	NA	CASSMGTFLSYNEQFF	TGTGCCAGCAGCATGGGGACTTTTCTATCCTACAATGAGCAGTTCTTC
TRBV27	NA	TRBJ2-1	NA	CASSLPGNPPNEQFF	TGTGCCAGCAGCCTACCAGGGAATCCCCCCAATGAGCAGTTCTTC
TRBV12-3/TRBV12-4	TRBD1	TRBJ1-1	few	CASRRGGQGGKNTEAFF	TGTGCCAGCAGAAGGGGGGGACAGGGTGGAAAGAACACTGAAGCTTTCTTT
TRBV10-3	NA	TRBJ2-1	NA	CAISGISAYNEQFF	TGTGCCATCAGTGGAATTAGCGCCTATAATGAGCAGTTCTTC
TRBV27	NA	TRBJ2-2	few	CASSLRANTGELFF	TGTGCCAGCAGTTTGAGAGCGAACACCGGGGAGCTGTTTTTT
TRBV28	TRBD2	TRBJ2-1	few	CASSLGSGRAISYNEQFF	TGTGCCAGCAGTTTGGGTTCCGGGAGGGCAATCTCCTACAATGAGCAGTTCTTC
TRBV7-2	TRBD1	TRBJ1-1	many	CASSPRTGGAFF	TGTGCCAGCAGCCCTCGGACAGGGGGAGCTTTCTTT
TRBV12-3/TRBV12-4	TRBD2	TRBJ2-3	NA	CAIQRDDTDTQYF	TGTGCCATACAGCGGGATGACACAGATACGCAGTATTTT
TRBV28	NA	TRBJ1-1	NA	CASSLTGGHTEAFF	TGTGCCAGCAGTTTGACAGGAGGGCACACTGAAGCTTTCTTT
TRBV10-3	TRBD2	TRBJ2-2	NA	CAITRSGTNTGELFF	TGTGCCATCACGAGGAGCGGGACGAACACCGGGGAGCTGTTTTTT
TRBV10-3	TRBD1	TRBJ1-5	many	CAISTGTGGNQPQHF	TGTGCCATCAGTACCGGGACAGGGGGCAATCAGCCCCAGCATTTT
TRBV19	TRBD1	TRBJ2-4	NA	CATVGQGLAKNIQYF	TGTGCCACTGTGGGACAGGGGCTAGCCAAAAACATTCAGTACTTC
TRBV12-3/TRBV12-4	NA	TRBJ1-1	few	CASVSMGETEAFF	TGTGCCAGCGTATCAATGGGGGAAACTGAAGCTTTCTTT
TRBV10-3	TRBD2	TRBJ2-7	NA	CAISGTSGSYEQYF	TGTGCCATCAGCGGGACTAGCGGGTCTTACGAGCAGTACTTC
TRBV19	NA	TRBJ1-2	NA	CASSNTGLRNYGYTF	TGTGCCAGTAGTAATACGGGTCTTCGGAACTATGGCTACACCTTC
TRBV19	NA	TRBJ1-5	NA	CASHYSNQPQHF	TGTGCCAGCCACTATAGCAATCAGCCCCAGCATTTT
TRBV6-8	NA	TRBJ1-2	NA	CASRPYGRYGYTF	TGTGCCAGCAGGCCTTACGGCAGATATGGCTACACCTTC
TRBV12-3/TRBV12-4	NA	TRBJ1-1	NA	CASNSLAGQTEAFF	TGTGCCAGCAATTCTTTGGCAGGGCAAACTGAAGCTTTCTTT
TRBV5-6	TRBD2	TRBJ2-1	NA	CVSSGAGGPRNEQFF	TGTGTCAGCAGCGGCGCGGGAGGGCCGAGGAATGAGCAGTTCTTC
TRBV19	TRBD2	TRBJ2-4	NA	CASRERGGDIQYF	TGTGCCAGTAGGGAGCGGGGGGGTGACATTCAGTACTTC
TRBV12-3/TRBV12-4	NA	TRBJ1-1	few	CASSLGSGDTEAFF	TGTGCCAGCAGTTTGGGGTCAGGGGACACTGAAGCTTTCTTT
TRBV13	TRBD1	TRBJ1-1	few	CASSPMGTGNTEAFF	TGTGCCAGCAGCCCAATGGGGACAGGGAACACTGAAGCTTTCTTT
TRBV12-3/TRBV12-4	TRBD1	TRBJ2-6	few	CASSPTGGSGANVLTF	TGTGCCAGCAGTCCGACAGGGGGCTCTGGGGCCAACGTCCTGACTTTC
TRBV10-3	TRBD1	TRBJ1-1	NA	CAISELQGANTEAFF	TGTGCCATCAGTGAGTTACAGGGGGCAAACACTGAAGCTTTCTTT
TRBV7-2	NA	TRBJ2-2	few	CASSFSPSFGTGELFF	TGTGCCAGCAGCTTTTCTCCTAGCTTTGGGACCGGGGAGCTGTTTTTT